The 27 T cell receptor beta chains below were found in one sample sequenced in a study of blood T cell repertoires in COVID-19. This table comes from immunoSEQ multiplex PCR, and its TCRdb copy is limited to in-frame clones, with some not included. The repertoire holds approximately 110,000 clones, with 85% as singletons. Sample: peripheral blood. These receptors all come from an elderly woman with COVID-19, enrolled during active disease.

This clone was seen only once. The rearrangement links TRBV7-2 to TRBJ1-1; 8 positions agree with TRBD1. The CDR3 is 14 residues long. Per the germline V gene, CDR1 is SGHTA and CDR2 is FQGNSA. V dropped 3 bases and J dropped 4; count of bases not matched to a gene: 4. The CDR3 nucleotides read TGTGCCAGCAGCTTGTTGCAGGGGGCCACTGAAGCTTTCTTT. Its translation: CASSLLQGATEAFF. The entire variable domain, with the rest obtained from reference TRBV7-2 and TRBJ1-1, is as follows: GAGVSQSPSNKVTEKGKDVELRCDPISGHTALYWYRQSLGQGLEFLIYFQGNSAPDKSGLPSDRFSAERTGGSVSTLTIQRTQQEDSAVYLCASSLLQGATEAFFGQGTRLTVV.

The chain has TRBV6-6 and TRBJ1-1; D is possibly TRBD1 (6 bases). Germline V gene data show CDR1 as MNHNY and CDR2 as SVGAGI (reference sequence). V was shortened by 6 bases and J by 2 bases, with 16 bases between the two germline ends. CDR3 length: 15 amino acids. The CDR3 sequence: CASSYGGALNTEAFF. CDR3 DNA: TGTGCCAGCAGCTACGGGGGGGCACTCAACACTGAAGCTTTCTTT.

The V gene is TRBV5-4, the J gene TRBJ2-5, with a weak D call TRBD2 (5 bases). V lost 4 bases to trimming and J lost 4 bases, with 14 bases between them. This CDR3 spans 14 amino acids. Germline V gene data show CDR1 as SGHNT and CDR2 as YYREEE (reference sequence). The CDR3 sequence is CASSLRRAGETQYF. CDR3 bases: TGTGCCAGCAGCCTCCGGCGGGCGGGAGAGACCCAGTACTTC.

This chain links TRBV3-1 (or the pseudogene TRBV3-2) with TRBJ2-5; 8 bases fit TRBD2. This CDR3 contains 16 residues. V was pared by 0 bases and J by 5 bases, with 8 bases of the junction left unmatched. Germline CDR1 is LGHDT and CDR2 is YNNKEL (reference sequence). The CDR3 nucleotides read TGTGCCAGCAGCCAAGAGCCAGCGGGAGAACGGGAGACCCAGTACTTC. It yields the protein CASSQEPAGERETQYF.

The rearrangement links TRBV5-4 to TRBJ1-1; 10 positions match TRBD1. V shed 4 bases, J shed 0 bases, and the junction held 6 bases outside the gene matches. Looked up from germline, CDR1 is SGHNT and CDR2 is YYREEE (reference sequence). This CDR3 is built from 16 residues. The chain's CDR3 is CASSSGTGAMNTEAFF. Here the CDR3 DNA reads TGTGCCAGCAGCAGTGGGACAGGGGCCATGAACACTGAAGCTTTCTTT.

V is TRBV7-2 and J is TRBJ2-7; TRBD1 matches 7 bases. With V trimmed by 2 bases and J by 2 bases, 3 bases remained unmatched. CDR1 and CDR2 (germline): SGHTA, FQGNSA. CDR3 size: 14 residues. CDR3 region: CASSLRQGAYEQYF. CDR3 nucleotide sequence: TGTGCCAGCAGCTTACGACAGGGTGCCTACGAGCAGTACTTC.

The chain joins TRBV9 to TRBJ1-2; TRBD1 agrees at 9 bases. CDR3 length equals 17 residues. The germline V gene encodes CDR1 SGDLS and CDR2 YYNGEE. J was trimmed by 5 bases and V by 7 bases; bases with no gene match: 18. This chain's CDR3 is CASSGGQGQTPGYGYTF. CDR3 sequence (DNA): TGTGCCAGCTCAGGGGGACAGGGACAAACCCCAGGGTATGGCTACACCTTC.

This chain links TRBV4-1 with TRBJ1-4; 8 bases map to TRBD1. Germline CDR1 MGHRA, CDR2 YSYEKL. V shed 1 base, J shed 8 bases, and the junction held 6 bases outside the gene matches. The length of the CDR3 is 15 residues. CDR3 region: CASSQVGQGEEKLFF. The CDR3 DNA sequence: TGCGCCAGCAGCCAAGTAGGACAGGGCGAGGAAAAACTGTTTTTT.

This clone was picked up one time. The chain uses TRBV7-2 and TRBJ2-5; the D gene is possibly TRBD2 (5 bases). Per germline, CDR1 SGHTA and CDR2 FQGNSA. This CDR3 spans 12 amino acids. The ends were cut back, 3 bases at V and 7 bases at J, with 9 bases in the middle. Written as DNA, the CDR3 is TGTGCCAGCAGCTTCCAAGCGGCGACCCAGTACTTC. Translating it yields CASSFQAATQYF.

The chain recombines TRBV10-1 with TRBJ2-5; a weak D match, TRBD1 (5 bases). V gave up 8 bases and J gave up 2 bases, with 9 bases separating them. The germline V gene has CDR1 WNHNN and CDR2 SYGVQD (reference sequence). The CDR3 extends over 12 amino acids. In nucleotides, the CDR3 is TGCGCCAGCGAAGACAGTCAAGAGACCCAGTACTTC. Protein: CASEDSQETQYF.

J is TRBJ1-4 and V is TRBV5-1; 9 positions agree with TRBD1. Germline lookup yields CDR1 SGHRS and CDR2 YFSETQ. The CDR3 has 14 amino acids. With 4 bases clipped from V and 7 bases from J, the junction kept 5 bases outside the gene matches. CDR3 nucleotides: TGCGCCAGCAGCCTGGGGGACAGGGCTGAAAAACTGTTTTTT. Translating gives CASSLGDRAEKLFF.

The gene calls are TRBV7-9 and TRBJ2-1; 10 nucleotides line up with TRBD2. The CDR3 extends over 17 amino acids. Trimming removed 7 bases from V and 7 bases from J; junction bases left unmatched: 16. Germline V gene sequence: CDR1 SEHNR, CDR2 FQNEAQ (reference sequence). CDR3 coding DNA: TGTGCCAGCACCACTAGGTGGGGGCTAGCGGGAGAGAATGAGCAGTTCTTC. Encoded protein: CASTTRWGLAGENEQFF.

This chain uses TRBV7-2 with TRBJ2-7; possibly TRBD2 for D (5 bases). The germline CDR1 and CDR2 sequences are SGHTA and FQGNSA. V was pared by 0 bases and J by 3 bases, with 12 bases between. This CDR3 spans 15 amino acids. CDR3 nucleotide sequence: TGTGCCAGCAGCTTAGCTGGAGGAACTTACTACGAGCAGTACTTC. This sequence encodes CASSLAGGTYYEQYF.

This chain joins TRBV12-3 or TRBV12-4 and TRBJ2-2; D not certain. The CDR3 contains 13 residues. V was clipped by 4 bases and J by 5 bases, with 8 bases between them. Written as DNA, the CDR3 is TGTGCCAGCAGTTGGGTGGAGACCGGGGAGCTGTTTTTT. Translating it yields CASSWVETGELFF.

This sequence joins TRBV11-2 and TRBJ1-1; D is unresolved. Trimming took off 10 bases at V and 5 bases at J, with 17 bases between the two ends. This CDR3 is 13 amino acids long. Germline CDR1 reads SGHAT; CDR2 reads FQNNGV. The CDR3 here is CATGVTPGTEAFF. The CDR3 bases are TGTGCCACCGGGGTGACCCCCGGGACTGAAGCTTTCTTT.

The chain uses TRBV6-2 or TRBV6-3 and TRBJ1-2; D remains unclear. Deletions cut 5 bases from V and 6 bases from J, with 19 bases between. CDR1 and CDR2 from the germline V gene are MNHEY and SVGEGT. CDR3 length: 15 residues. The CDR3 loop is CASSPLGYGSDGYTF. Written as DNA, the CDR3 is TGTGCCAGCAGTCCATTGGGTTACGGGTCCGATGGCTACACCTTC.

This clone was observed a few times. This chain uses TRBV3-1 (or the pseudogene TRBV3-2) with TRBJ1-5, with 9 nucleotides matching TRBD1. Germline V lookup: CDR1 LGHDT, CDR2 YNNKEL (reference sequence). The ends lost 0 bases at V and 6 bases at J; junction bases unmatched: 3. The CDR3 has 15 residues. In DNA form, the CDR3 reads TGTGCCAGCAGCCAAGACGGGACAGGGATTCAGCCCCAGCATTTT. Translating it yields CASSQDGTGIQPQHF.

The chain couples TRBV7-3 to TRBJ2-5; the D is unclear. The CDR3 is 14 amino acids. Germline V gives CDR1 SGHTA, CDR2 FQGTGA. V lost 5 bases and J 7 bases, leaving 17 bases between the germline ends. The chain's CDR3 is CASSPARSSGTQYF. The CDR3 DNA is TGTGCCAGCAGCCCCGCGCGTTCTTCCGGGACCCAGTACTTC.

V usage is TRBV18 and J usage is TRBJ2-5; 7 nucleotides align to TRBD1. In germline, CDR1 is KGHSH, CDR2 LQKENI. After removal of 5 bases from V and 6 bases from J, the junction contained 12 bases not matched to a gene. This CDR3 is built from 15 residues. The CDR3 loop reads CASSAQGVGRKTQYF. CDR3 nucleotides: TGTGCCAGCTCAGCTCAGGGGGTGGGACGGAAGACCCAGTACTTC.

V usage is TRBV19 and J usage is TRBJ2-5, with 7 bases matching TRBD2. V gave up 6 bases and J gave up 4 bases; unmatched junction bases: 11. CDR1 and CDR2 (germline): LNHDA, SQIVND (reference sequence). This CDR3 has 15 residues. In DNA form, the CDR3 reads TGTGCCAGTAGCCCGGACGGGGGGATCGGAGAGACCCAGTACTTC. Protein sequence: CASSPDGGIGETQYF.

The rearrangement links TRBV6-5 to TRBJ1-1; TRBD1 is a possible D gene (6 bases). This CDR3 is 14 amino acids long. Germline values: CDR1 MNHEY, CDR2 SVGAGI. V lost 4 bases and J lost 1, with 10 bases in between. The CDR3 loop reads CASSSRGGNTEAFF. The CDR3 nucleotides read TGTGCCAGCAGTTCCAGGGGCGGGAACACTGAAGCTTTCTTT.

The chain recombines TRBV3-1 (or the pseudogene TRBV3-2) with TRBJ1-2; D is possibly TRBD1 (6 bases). In germline, CDR1 is LGHDT, CDR2 YNNKEL (reference sequence). Trimming took off 4 bases at V and 7 bases at J, with 16 bases between the two ends. The CDR3 runs 14 residues. This CDR3 is CASSPQGRVRGYTF. CDR3 in DNA: TGTGCCAGCAGCCCGCAGGGGCGGGTACGTGGCTACACCTTC.

This clone came up a few times. The chain has TRBV19 and TRBJ1-5; 7 bases map to TRBD1. With V trimmed by 1 base and J by 0 bases, 12 bases remained unmatched. Germline-derived CDR1 and CDR2 are LNHDA and SQIVND (reference sequence). The CDR3 consists of 19 residues. CDR3 loop: CASSIGAGGPGYSNQPQHF. CDR3 sequence (DNA): TGTGCCAGTAGTATAGGGGCAGGGGGACCTGGTTATAGCAATCAGCCCCAGCATTTT. Complete variable domain (other parts from reference TRBV19 and TRBJ1-5): DGGITQSPKYLFRKEGQNVTLSCEQNLNHDAMYWYRQDPGQGLRLIYYSQIVNDFQKGDIAEGYSVSREKKESFPLTVTSAQKNPTAFYLCASSIGAGGPGYSNQPQHFGDGTRLSIL.

The chain links TRBV5-5 to TRBJ2-1; perhaps TRBD1 as D (5 bases). The CDR3 covers 16 residues. CDR1 is SGHKS, CDR2 YYEKEE, per germline (reference sequence). Trimming took off 3 bases at V and 8 bases at J, with 21 bases between the two ends. The CDR3 here is CASSSLGLVPSDEQFF. The CDR3, as DNA: TGTGCCAGCAGCTCCTTGGGGCTAGTCCCATCCGATGAGCAGTTCTTC.

The table lists this clone with a few counts. The rearrangement uses TRBV5-5 and TRBJ2-1; 9 nucleotides match TRBD1. CDR3 length: 16 residues. The germline gives CDR1 SGHKS, CDR2 YYEKEE (reference sequence). V lost 3 bases and J lost 0; bases outside the gene matches: 4. The CDR3 region has the DNA TGTGCCAGCAGCTACCAGACAGGGGGCTCCTACAATGAGCAGTTCTTC. Its translation: CASSYQTGGSYNEQFF.

The chain is built from TRBV6-5 and TRBJ2-7, with TRBD1 identical over 8 bases. The V and J ends lost 4 bases and 3 bases, in that order; junction bases with no gene match: 2. The CDR3 contains 13 residues. From germline, CDR1 is MNHEY and CDR2 SVGAGI. CDR3 nucleotide sequence: TGTGCCAGCAGTTTAGGACAGGGCTACGAGCAGTACTTC. Translating it yields CASSLGQGYEQYF.

The V call is TRBV9, the J call TRBJ2-5; 7 bases align to TRBD2. Germline V lookup: CDR1 SGDLS, CDR2 YYNGEE. Unmatched junction bases numbered 13, after V lost 4 bases and J lost 4 bases. CDR3 length equals 16 residues. CDR3 amino acids: CASSPGLYPRGETQYF. CDR3 coding DNA: TGTGCCAGCAGCCCGGGACTATATCCTCGGGGAGAGACCCAGTACTTC. Complete variable domain (other parts from reference TRBV9 and TRBJ2-5): DSGVTQTPKHLITATGQRVTLRCSPRSGDLSVYWYQQSLDQGLQFLIQYYNGEERAKGNILERFSAQQFPDLHSELNLSSLELGDSALYFCASSPGLYPRGETQYFGPGTRLLVL.